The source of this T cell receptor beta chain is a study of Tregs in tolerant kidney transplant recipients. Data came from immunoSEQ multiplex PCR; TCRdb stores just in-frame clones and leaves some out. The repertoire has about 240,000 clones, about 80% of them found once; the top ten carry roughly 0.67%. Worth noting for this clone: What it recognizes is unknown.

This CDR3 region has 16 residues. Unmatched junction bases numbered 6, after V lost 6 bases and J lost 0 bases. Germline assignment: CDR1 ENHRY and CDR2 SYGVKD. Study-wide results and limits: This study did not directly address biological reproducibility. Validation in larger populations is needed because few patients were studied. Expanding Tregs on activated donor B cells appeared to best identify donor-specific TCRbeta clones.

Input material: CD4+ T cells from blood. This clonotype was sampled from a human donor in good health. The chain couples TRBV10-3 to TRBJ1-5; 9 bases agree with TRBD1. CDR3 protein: CAISKQGALSNQPQHF. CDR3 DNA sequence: TGTGCCATCAGCAAACAGGGGGCCCTTAGCAATCAGCCCCAGCATTTT.